This T cell receptor (beta chain) was captured in a study of T cell repertoires in cytomegalovirus infection. Findings and limits, study-wide: Predominance within the ex vivo response was attributable to HLA-C-restricted CMV-specific TCR beta clonotypes.

TCRdb recomputed calls from the reads with MiXCR, one row per CDR3 protein. The sample lists some 300,000 distinct CDR3 sequences; 9.6% were seen once. The CDR3 sequence is 15 residues long. The germline CDR1 and CDR2 sequences are DFQATT and SNEGSKA (reference sequence). The table lists this clonotype with a few counts. Its antigen is not known. The sequencing input was PBMCs. The chain combines TRBV20-1 with TRBJ1-1; tentative D call: TRBD1 (5 bases). The clonotype originates from a human donor in good health (CMV status not recorded). Some clones in this sample may be carry-over from other donors' samples. The CDR3 loop reads CILARGSLSNTEAFF. Written as DNA, the CDR3 is TGCATTTTGGCCCGGGGCAGCTTATCGAACACTGAAGCTTTCTTT.